This TCR beta chain was observed in a study of blood T cell repertoires in COVID-19. V was trimmed by 2 bases and J by 2 bases, leaving 13 bases between them. This CDR3 spans 15 amino acids. Germline lookup yields CDR1 MGHDK and CDR2 SYGVNS. The cohort comprised adults aged about 18 to 100 years residing in about two dozen US areas. Authors' data handling: Estimation of nucleated cell counts was performed using reference gene primer amplification. Only in-frame clones appear in the TCRdb table, and some are missing; sequencing was by immunoSEQ multiplex PCR. V, J and clone size were drawn from that table, and D and trimming were deduced from the DNA. The data hold about 210,000 clones, with approximately 81% observed a single time.

The specimen was PBMCs or T cells enriched from blood (not recorded which). The clonotype comes from a woman aged 45-59 years with acute COVID-19. The chain carries TRBV25-1 and TRBJ2-7; a possible D gene is TRBD2 (6 bases). CDR3 nucleotides: TGTGCCAGCAGTGAAAGGGTAGCGGTAGCCTACGAGCAGTACTTC. It is translated as CASSERVAVAYEQYF.